This T cell receptor beta chain appears in the sequencing data of a study of blood T cell repertoires in COVID-19. Trimming left V 6 bases short and J 0 bases short, with 8 bases between. The CDR3 totals 14 residues. CDR1 is MDHEN and CDR2 is SYDVKM in the germline V gene. Adults between about 18 and 95 years of age took part from 20 to 25 US areas. Participant-reported clinical history was the basis for cohort assignment. In the authors' workflow: Researchers report that nucleated cell counts were estimated from reference gene primer amplification. Assay: immunoSEQ multiplex PCR; the TCRdb copy retains only in-frame clones and omits some. V and J calls and clone size follow that table, whereas D and trimming were derived from the DNA. Of 250,000 to 300,000 clones listed, around 90% were seen once; the top ten hold roughly 1.1%.

The TCR originated in a woman under 40 who had recovered from COVID-19. This chain uses TRBV28 with TRBJ1-4, with D uncertain. The specimen sequenced was PBMCs or T cells enriched from blood (not recorded which). In DNA form, the CDR3 reads TGTGCCAGCAGCTCACGCGCAACTAATGAAAAACTGTTTTTT. Amino acids: CASSSRATNEKLFF.